Each of the 28 T cell receptor beta chains below was sequenced from the same sample in a study of tumor-infiltrating lymphocytes in primary liver carcinoma (dated by TCRdb to about 2017). Sequencing was carried out with an Illumina HiSeq 2500. TCRbeta-specific cDNA was reverse-transcribed from 500 ng total RNA using a constant-region primer and ProtoScript II reverse transcriptase. TCRbeta libraries were built with three nested multiplex PCR rounds, a slightly modified ARM-PCR procedure. Each of the first two PCR rounds ran for approximately 10 cycles using multiplex TRBV1-TRBV30 forward primers together with a Cbeta reverse primer. TCRdb itself trimmed the public reads at Q25 with fastp, ran MiXCR and retained productive beta chains. CDR3 protein duplicates are merged, each entry listing the most common genes and DNA. The sample yields fewer than 350,000 distinct CDR3 sequences; 65% were counted once. 5.5% to 8% of the sample comes from the top ten.

Blood RNA was extracted from unsorted whole blood using TRIzol reagent, and germline DNA was obtained with the DNeasy Blood & Tissue kit. Sequenced material: peripheral blood. These receptors were collected from a man in his forties with primary liver carcinoma and hepatitis B virus infection.

About this clonotype itself: This could be a read error, since a much larger clone is one nucleotide away. The rearrangement joins TRBV6-6 to TRBJ2-3; 7 bases agree with TRBD1. V lost 5 bases to trimming and J lost 7 bases; unmatched junction nucleotides: 6. The germline CDR1 and CDR2 sequences are MNHNY and SVGAGI (reference sequence). The CDR3 consists of 13 residues. The CDR3 region is CASSQQGTNTQYF. The CDR3 bases are TGTGCCAGCAGTCAACAGGGGACAAATACGCAGTATTTT.

This sequence joins TRBV7-9 and TRBJ2-2, with a possible D match to TRBD1 (5 bases). Germline lookup yields CDR1 SEHNR and CDR2 FQNEAQ (reference sequence). V gave up 5 bases and J gave up 1 base, with 11 bases separating them. The CDR3 totals 15 residues. CDR3 sequence reads: CASSVEGENTGELFF. As DNA, the CDR3 is TGTGCCAGCAGCGTGGAAGGGGAGAACACCGGGGAGCTGTTTTTT. The complete variable domain, with remaining parts taken from reference TRBV7-9 and TRBJ2-2, reads DTGVSQNPRHKITKRGQNVTFRCDPISEHNRLYWYRQTLGQGPEFLTYFQNEAQLEKSRLLSDRFSAERPKGSFSTLEIQRTEQGDSAMYLCASSVEGENTGELFFGEGSRLTVL.

Regarding this clonotype: A single base separates this from a much larger clone, so it may be a read error. The genes are TRBV12-3 or TRBV12-4 and TRBJ1-2; 7 bases are a match to TRBD1. The ends lost 4 bases at V and 5 bases at J; junction bases unmatched: 7. The CDR3 is 14 residues long. Written as DNA, the CDR3 is TGTGCCAGCAGTTCTTCAACAGGGGTATATGGCTACACCTTC. Translation gives CASSSSTGVYGYTF.

This clonotype was picked up many times. The rearrangement joins TRBV29-1 to TRBJ1-3; perhaps TRBD1 as D (5 bases). V lost 4 bases to trimming and J lost 1 base, with 8 bases between them. Germline V gives CDR1 SQVTM, CDR2 ANQGSEA. This CDR3 has 13 residues. In nucleotides, the CDR3 is TGCAGCGTTGGGGGGGATTCTGGAAACACCATATATTTT. As protein: CSVGGDSGNTIYF.

In its sample, this clonotype was seen a few times. This chain links TRBV24-1 with TRBJ1-1, with 8 nucleotides matching TRBD1. V dropped 3 bases and J dropped 0; count of bases not matched to a gene: 8. Germline CDR1 and CDR2: KGHDR and SFDVKD. The CDR3 sequence is 17 residues long. CDR3 protein: CATSDPGTGHLNTEAFF. The CDR3 nucleotides read TGTGCCACCAGTGATCCAGGGACAGGCCATCTGAACACTGAAGCTTTCTTT.

CDR3 coding DNA: TGTGCCAGCTTGTTGTACGGGATGGGGTTCTACGAGCAGTACTTC. The encoded protein is CASLLYGMGFYEQYF. The V and J genes are TRBV6-5 and TRBJ2-7, with D perhaps matching TRBD2 (5 bases). The CDR3 is 15 residues long. V was clipped by 8 bases and J by 3 bases, with 20 bases between them. Germline-derived CDR1 and CDR2 are MNHEY and SVGAGI.

A note on this clonotype: This likely comes from a read error, as the CDR3 has no conserved phenylalanine or tryptophan at its end. The V and J genes are TRBV12-3 or TRBV12-4 and TRBJ2-2; D remains ambiguous. Trimming stripped 5 bases from V and 5 bases from J, with 9 bases between. This CDR3 is 13 amino acids long. The CDR3 nucleotides read TGTGCCAGCAGTGAGATGGAAACCGGGGAGCTGTTTTAT. Translation: CASSEMETGELFY.

As for this clonotype: This clone may be a read error of a much larger clone one base away. The rearrangement uses TRBV6-6 and TRBJ2-3; 12 bases line up with TRBD2. The V gene's germline CDR1 is MNHNY and CDR2 SVGAGI (reference sequence). V shed 9 bases and J 5 bases; nucleotides not matched to a gene: 6. The CDR3 extends over 14 amino acids. The CDR3 DNA reads as TGTGCCAGTACTCGGGGACTAGCGGGAGATACGCAGTATTTT. Translating it yields CASTRGLAGDTQYF.

Judged by abundance, this clonotype is medium-sized. The rearrangement uses TRBV11-1 and TRBJ2-7; D is ambiguous. V was cut by 5 bases and J by 2 bases, with 13 bases left in between. Germline V gives CDR1 SGHAT, CDR2 FQDESV (reference sequence). The CDR3 sequence is 14 residues long. CDR3 sequence: CASSPQTLAYEQYF. The CDR3 region has the DNA TGTGCCAGCAGCCCGCAGACTCTAGCCTACGAGCAGTACTTC.

In its sample, this clonotype was seen a few times. This chain links TRBV13 with TRBJ1-2, with D possibly TRBD1 on 6 matching bases. The CDR3 consists of 14 residues. The V gene lost 3 bases and the J gene lost 5 bases, with 13 bases spanning the gap. Germline assignment: CDR1 PRHDT and CDR2 FYEKMQ (reference sequence). CDR3 sequence reads: CASSFLQGGYGYTF. The CDR3 bases are TGTGCCAGCAGCTTTTTACAGGGAGGGTATGGCTACACCTTC.

In the case of this clonotype: The CDR3 end shows no conserved phenylalanine or tryptophan, and so a read error is likely. The DNA is left out, because the CDR3 cannot be placed on it with certainty; the CDR3 is given as TCRdb lists it. V gene TRBV11-2 combines with J gene TRBJ2-7; TRBD1 is the table's D call and was not checked against the DNA. Per the germline V gene, CDR1 is SGHAT and CDR2 is FQNNGV. The CDR3 is 12 residues long, ends included. The CDR3 reads CACSLRTGPVSI.

This clonotype was recorded only once. A much larger clone sits a single nucleotide away, making a read error possible. The chain employs TRBV4-1 and TRBJ2-7, with D possibly TRBD1 on 6 matching bases. Per germline, CDR1 MGHRA and CDR2 YSYEKL. V was clipped by 4 bases and J by 0 bases, with 13 bases between them. This CDR3 comprises 15 residues. Written as DNA, the CDR3 is TGCGCCAGCAGCCTACTGGGACAAACCTCCTACGAGCAGTACTTC. Its translation: CASSLLGQTSYEQYF.

This clonotype was recorded only once. A much larger clone lies a single base off, so this may be a read error. The chain uses TRBV6-5 and TRBJ1-6, with 8 bases lining up with TRBD1. Germline V gene sequence: CDR1 MNHEY, CDR2 SVGAGI. The CDR3 loop spans 15 amino acids. The CDR3 nucleotides read TGTGCCAGCAATTACCTGGACAGGGTCCGTTCACCCCTCCACTTT. Translation: CASNYLDRVRSPLHF.

This clonotype was detected only a few times. This may be a read error, as it is one base from a much larger clone. J is TRBJ2-1 and V is TRBV4-2, with TRBD1 matching over 7 bases. Germline V gene lookup returns CDR1 LGHNA and CDR2 YNFKEQ. The CDR3 contains 16 residues. CDR3 amino acids: CSSSQGGKANPNEQFF. CDR3 nucleotide sequence: TGTTCCAGCAGCCAAGGGGGCAAGGCGAACCCCAATGAGCAGTTCTTC.

About this clonotype itself: This may stem from a read error, because a much larger clone lies one nucleotide away. V usage is TRBV13 and J usage is TRBJ2-7; tentative D call: TRBD1 (5 bases). CDR1 and CDR2 (germline): PRHDT, FYEKMQ (reference sequence). V was trimmed by 5 bases and J by 2 bases, leaving 19 bases between them. The CDR3 covers 16 residues. CDR3 loop: CASSHPKDTHPYEQYF. The CDR3 nucleotides read TGTGCCAGCAGCCACCCCAAGGACACACACCCCTACGAGCAGTACTTC.

In this sample, this clonotype turned up many times. The rearrangement links TRBV11-2 to TRBJ2-1, with TRBD2 matching 10 bases. Losses at the gene ends were 3 bases for V and 10 bases for J; bases not matched to a gene: 6. The CDR3 has 14 residues. Germline loops: CDR1 SGHAT, CDR2 FQNNGV. CDR3 DNA sequence: TGTGCCAGCAGCTTGAGCGGGAGGGCCTTCGAGCAGTTCTTC. It yields the protein CASSLSGRAFEQFF.

Of note for this clonotype: This clone may be a read error of a much larger clone one base away. The rearrangement uses TRBV10-3 and TRBJ2-1, with 7 bases fitting TRBD2. V trimming: 10 bases; J trimming: 5 bases; junction bases outside the gene matches: 8. Germline values: CDR1 ENHRY, CDR2 SYGVKD. This CDR3 is 13 amino acids long. The CDR3 DNA is TGTGCCAGCGAGGCTCTAGCGGACAATGAGCAGTTCTTC. This codes for CASEALADNEQFF.

This chain joins TRBV29-1 and TRBJ2-1; 10 bases are a match to TRBD2. V dropped 3 bases and J dropped 9; count of bases not matched to a gene: 8. Germline CDR1 and CDR2: SQVTM and ANQGSEA. CDR3 length: 14 amino acids. The CDR3 sequence is CSVDLAGVRGEQFF. For the CDR3, the DNA is TGCAGCGTTGATCTAGCGGGAGTCAGGGGTGAGCAGTTCTTC.

In the case of this clonotype: Germline and junction disagree at one end, which may indicate a read error. The chain employs TRBV29-1 and TRBJ1-2; D remains unclear. The CDR3 covers 12 residues. The germline V gene encodes CDR1 SQVTM and CDR2 ANQGSEA. CDR3 DNA: TGCAGCGTTGAACAGTGGGCGGGTGGCTACATCTTC. Translated, it gives CSVEQWAGGYIF. Filled out from reference TRBV29-1 and TRBJ1-2, the complete variable domain reads SAVISQKPSRDICQRGTSLTIQCQVDSQVTMMFWYRQQPGQSLTLIATANQGSEATYESGFVIDKFPISRPNLTFSTLTVSNMSPEDSSIYLCSVEQWAGGYIFGSGTRLTVV.

As regards this clonotype: One end of the junction does not line up with germline, which may come from a read error. V usage is TRBV11-2 and J usage is TRBJ2-5; tentative D call: TRBD2 (6 bases). The CDR3 is 16 amino acids. The V gene's germline CDR1 is SGHAT and CDR2 FQNNGV. CDR3 nucleotides: TGTGCCAACAGCGCCATAAGGCTAGTGGGAGGAGAGACCCAGTACTTC. It specifies CANSAIRLVGGETQYF.

As concerns this clonotype: A much larger clone lies one base from this, so it may be a read error. The chain joins TRBV12-3 or TRBV12-4 to TRBJ2-5; 14 positions agree with TRBD2. V lost 3 bases, J lost 6 bases, and 9 bases stayed unmatched. CDR3 length equals 17 residues. The CDR3 DNA sequence: TGTGCCAGCAGTTTGAGGGGACTAGCGGGAGTAGGGAAGACCCAGTACTTC. Translating it yields CASSLRGLAGVGKTQYF.

There are a few counts of this clonotype. The chain couples TRBV6-2 or TRBV6-3 to TRBJ2-3; D remains ambiguous. V lost 2 bases to trimming and J lost 7 bases, with 10 bases between them. This CDR3 is 13 amino acids long. CDR1 MNHEY and CDR2 SVGEGT come from the germline V gene. The CDR3 loop reads CASSYESYHTQYF. The CDR3 coding sequence is TGTGCCAGCAGTTACGAGTCATATCATACGCAGTATTTT.

The CDR3 coding sequence is TGTGCCAGCAGCTTGGTGGTTACTCAGAGGGGTGGGCAGTTCTTC. Its translation is CASSLVVTQRGGQFF. V usage is TRBV5-5 and J usage is TRBJ2-1; D possibly uses TRBD1 or TRBD2 (5 bases each). Per germline, CDR1 SGHKS and CDR2 YYEKEE (reference sequence). With 0 bases removed from V and 12 bases from J, the gap between germline ends came to 19 bases. This CDR3 spans 15 amino acids.

The table lists this clonotype with many counts. The chain employs TRBV12-3 or TRBV12-4 and TRBJ2-3; D is undetermined. Trimming stripped 5 bases from V and 1 base from J, with 16 bases between. CDR3 length: 16 amino acids. The CDR3 DNA follows: TGTGCCAGCAGTCGGACGGTACCCTCGGGCACAGATACGCAGTATTTT. Protein: CASSRTVPSGTDTQYF.

This clonotype was detected a few times. This sequence joins TRBV5-1 and TRBJ2-2, with D perhaps matching TRBD2 (6 bases). The germline V gene encodes CDR1 SGHRS and CDR2 YFSETQ. The CDR3 runs 15 residues. V was cut by 3 bases and J by 2 bases, with 11 bases left in between. For the CDR3, the DNA is TGCGCCAGCAGCTACGCCGGGACTAACACCGGGGAGCTGTTTTTT. Translation gives CASSYAGTNTGELFF.

At least ten counts were recorded for this clonotype. The chain uses TRBV6-5 and TRBJ2-7; TRBD1 matches 8 bases. This CDR3 region has 14 residues. Germline V lookup: CDR1 MNHEY, CDR2 SVGAGI. Trimming removed 7 bases from V and 9 bases from J; junction bases left unmatched: 14. CDR3 sequence: CASTTGTGSAMQYF. Written as DNA, the CDR3 is TGTGCCAGCACCACTGGGACAGGTTCCGCCATGCAGTACTTC.

The chain combines TRBV6-5 with TRBJ2-7; TRBD2 aligns across 11 bases. The germline V gene has CDR1 MNHEY and CDR2 SVGAGI. The CDR3 consists of 14 residues. Trimming at V came to 6 bases and at J to 9 bases, leaving 10 bases not matched to a gene. In DNA, the CDR3 is TGTGCCAGCAGCTCCGGGACTAGCGGTAGATGGCAGTACTTC. It codes for CASSSGTSGRWQYF.

This clonotype was counted ten times or more. The chain couples TRBV6-6 to TRBJ1-1, with TRBD1 matching 9 bases. Germline CDR1 MNHNY, CDR2 SVGAGI (reference sequence). The junction had 12 bases not matched to a gene; V was cut back by 5 bases and J by 5 bases. There are 16 residues in the CDR3. The CDR3 bases are TGTGCCAGCAGTGGAACCGGGACAGGGCCTTGGACTGAAGCTTTCTTT. Protein sequence: CASSGTGTGPWTEAFF.